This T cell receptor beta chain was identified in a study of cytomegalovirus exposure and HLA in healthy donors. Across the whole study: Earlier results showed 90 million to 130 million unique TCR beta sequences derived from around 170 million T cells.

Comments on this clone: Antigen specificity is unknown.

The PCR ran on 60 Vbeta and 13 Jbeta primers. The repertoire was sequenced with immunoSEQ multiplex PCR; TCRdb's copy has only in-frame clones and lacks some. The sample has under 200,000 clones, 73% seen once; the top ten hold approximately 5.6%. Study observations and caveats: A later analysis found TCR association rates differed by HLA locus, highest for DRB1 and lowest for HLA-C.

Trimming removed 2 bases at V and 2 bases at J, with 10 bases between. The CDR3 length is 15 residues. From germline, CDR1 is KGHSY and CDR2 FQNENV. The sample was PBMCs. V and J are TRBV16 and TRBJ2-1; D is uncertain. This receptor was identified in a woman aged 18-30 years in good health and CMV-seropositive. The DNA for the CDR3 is TGTGCCAGCAGCCAAGCAGAATCCACCTACAATGAGCAGTTCTTC. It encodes CASSQAESTYNEQFF. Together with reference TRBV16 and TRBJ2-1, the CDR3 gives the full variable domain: GEEVAQTPKHLVRGEGQKAKLYCAPIKGHSYVFWYQQVLKNEFKFLISFQNENVFDETGMPKERFSAKCLPNSPCSLEIQATKLEDSAVYFCASSQAESTYNEQFFGPGTRLTVL.